Sequencing of this TCR beta chain was carried out in a study of control samples from healthy donors and cancer patients. CDR3 length: 13 residues. Per germline, CDR1 SGDLS and CDR2 YYNGEE. V lost 7 bases and J 1 base, leaving 8 bases between the germline ends. Profiled with immunoSEQ multiplex PCR; TCRdb holds only in-frame clones, not every one. This table holds about 85,000 clones, about 89% found once. The TCR comes from a woman between 55 and 75 years old in good health. The V call is TRBV9, the J call TRBJ2-2, with D unclear. The specimen was blood. The CDR3 bases are TGTGCCAGCTTCTACAAGAACACCGGGGAGCTGTTTTTT. Residues: CASFYKNTGELFF.